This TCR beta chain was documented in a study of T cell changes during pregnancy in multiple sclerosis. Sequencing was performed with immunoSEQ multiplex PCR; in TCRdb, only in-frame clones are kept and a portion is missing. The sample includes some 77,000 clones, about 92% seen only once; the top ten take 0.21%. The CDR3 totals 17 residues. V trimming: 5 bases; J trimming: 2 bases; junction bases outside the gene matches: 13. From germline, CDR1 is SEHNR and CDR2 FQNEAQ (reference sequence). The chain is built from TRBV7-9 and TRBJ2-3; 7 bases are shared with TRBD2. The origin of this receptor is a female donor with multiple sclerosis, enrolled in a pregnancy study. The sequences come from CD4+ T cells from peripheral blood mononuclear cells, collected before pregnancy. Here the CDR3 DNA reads TGTGCCAGCAGCACCTTTTCCCGGGGGGTAACCACAGATACGCAGTATTTT. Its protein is CASSTFSRGVTTDTQYF.